Presented here are 3 T cell receptor beta chains from one specimen sequenced in a study of cytomegalovirus exposure and HLA in healthy donors. This table comes from immunoSEQ multiplex PCR, and its TCRdb copy is limited to in-frame clones, with some not included. The table includes about 110,000 clones, 70% to 90% detected once. The sample comprised PBMCs. All receptors come from a woman younger than 35 in good health and CMV-seronegative.

This sequence joins TRBV30 and TRBJ1-5; D perhaps matches TRBD1 (5 bases). Germline assignment: CDR1 GTSNPN and CDR2 SVGIG (reference sequence). The CDR3 has 12 residues. V lost 3 bases and J 5 bases, leaving 8 bases between the germline ends. Here the CDR3 reads CAWSQGYQPQHF. The CDR3 DNA is TGTGCCTGGAGCCAGGGTTATCAGCCCCAGCATTTT.

The V gene is TRBV19, the J gene TRBJ1-6; 8 bases are shared with TRBD1. CDR1 is LNHDA, CDR2 SQIVND, per germline (reference sequence). After removal of 3 bases from V and 7 bases from J, the junction contained 2 bases not matched to a gene. There are 14 residues in the CDR3. The chain's CDR3 is CASSMGQANSPLHF. Written as DNA, the CDR3 is TGTGCCAGTAGTATGGGACAGGCGAATTCACCCCTCCACTTT.

The chain has TRBV7-2 and TRBJ2-1; perhaps TRBD1 as D (5 bases). The CDR3 runs to 16 residues. Trimming removed 5 bases from V and 0 bases from J, with 14 bases in between. Looked up from germline, CDR1 is SGHTA and CDR2 is FQGNSA. CDR3 bases: TGTGCCAGCAGCCCAGGGCAGCGAAGCTCCTACAATGAGCAGTTCTTC. It yields the protein CASSPGQRSSYNEQFF.